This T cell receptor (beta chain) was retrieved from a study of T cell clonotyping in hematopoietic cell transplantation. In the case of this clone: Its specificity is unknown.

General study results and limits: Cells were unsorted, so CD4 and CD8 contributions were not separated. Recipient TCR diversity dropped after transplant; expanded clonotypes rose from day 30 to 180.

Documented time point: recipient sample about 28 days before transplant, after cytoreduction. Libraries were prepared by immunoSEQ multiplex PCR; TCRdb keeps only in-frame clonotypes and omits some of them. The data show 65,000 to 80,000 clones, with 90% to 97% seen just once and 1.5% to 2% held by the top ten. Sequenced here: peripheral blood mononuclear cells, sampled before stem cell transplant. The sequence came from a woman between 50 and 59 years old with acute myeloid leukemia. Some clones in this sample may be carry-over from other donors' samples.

The CDR3 DNA reads TGTGCCAGCAGCGACAACTCTGACAGGGGACAGCCCCAGCATTTT. It codes for CASSDNSDRGQPQHF. The rearrangement links TRBV5-8 to TRBJ1-5, with 8 bases aligning to TRBD1. Per germline, CDR1 SGHTS and CDR2 YDEGEE. This CDR3 is 15 amino acids long. V shed 4 bases, J shed 7 bases, and the junction held 10 bases outside the gene matches. Full variable domain (remainder filled in from reference TRBV5-8 and TRBJ1-5): EAGVTQSPTHLIKTRGQQATLRCSPISGHTSVYWYQQALGLGLQFLLWYDEGEERNRGNFPPRFSGRQFPNYSSELNVNALELEDSALYLCASSDNSDRGQPQHFGDGTRLSIL.